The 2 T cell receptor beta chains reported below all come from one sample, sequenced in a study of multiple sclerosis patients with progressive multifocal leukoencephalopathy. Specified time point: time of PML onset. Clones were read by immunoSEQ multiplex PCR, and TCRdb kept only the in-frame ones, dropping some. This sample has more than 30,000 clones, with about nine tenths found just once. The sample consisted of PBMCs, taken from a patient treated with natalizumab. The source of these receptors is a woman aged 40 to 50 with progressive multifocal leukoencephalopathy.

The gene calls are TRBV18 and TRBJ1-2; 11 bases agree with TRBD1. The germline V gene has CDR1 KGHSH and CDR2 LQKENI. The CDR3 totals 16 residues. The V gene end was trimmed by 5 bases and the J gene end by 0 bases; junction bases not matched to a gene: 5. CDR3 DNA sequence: TGTGCCAGCTCAACCGGGACAGGGGGAGCTAACTATGGCTACACCTTC. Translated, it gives CASSTGTGGANYGYTF.

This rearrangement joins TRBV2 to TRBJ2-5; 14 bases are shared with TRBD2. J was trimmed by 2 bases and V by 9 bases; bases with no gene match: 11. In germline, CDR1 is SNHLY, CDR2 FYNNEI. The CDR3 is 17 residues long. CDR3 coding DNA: TGTGCCAGGCCTCCAAGCGGGACTAGCGGGAGACAAGAGACCCAGTACTTC. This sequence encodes CARPPSGTSGRQETQYF. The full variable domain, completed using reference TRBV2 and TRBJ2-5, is EPEVTQTPSHQVTQMGQEVILRCVPISNHLYFYWYRQILGQKVEFLVSFYNNEISEKSEIFDDQFSVERPDGSNFTLKIRSTKLEDSAMYFCARPPSGTSGRQETQYFGPGTRLLVL.